A single sample is the source of the 17 T cell receptor beta chains below, sequenced in a study of blood T cell repertoires in COVID-19. Data came from immunoSEQ multiplex PCR; TCRdb stores just in-frame clones and leaves some out. This sample has 200,000 to 250,000 clones, with about 86% found just once. Sequenced material: peripheral blood. Receptor source: a woman in her fifties or sixties with acute or convalescent COVID-19.

The chain joins TRBV6-6 to TRBJ2-3, with D unresolved. The CDR3 totals 12 residues. The ends were cut back, 7 bases at V and 7 bases at J, with 12 bases in the middle. CDR1 and CDR2 from the germline V gene are MNHNY and SVGAGI (reference sequence). CDR3 loop: CASTGLGNTQYF. The CDR3 DNA follows: TGTGCCAGCACAGGCTTAGGAAATACGCAGTATTTT.

The CDR3 nucleotides read TGTGCCTGGAGTTCCAACCGGGGGGGGCCAGGCGAGCCCTACTTC. It encodes CAWSSNRGGPGEPYF. The chain carries TRBV30 and TRBJ2-7; 8 bases map to TRBD2. The ends lost 2 bases at V and 13 bases at J; junction bases unmatched: 19. CDR3 length: 15 amino acids. CDR1 is GTSNPN and CDR2 is SVGIG in the germline V gene (reference sequence).

For the CDR3, the DNA is TGTGCCAGCAGCGACCCATCCTCGGGGGACATTCAGTACTTC. Translation: CASSDPSSGDIQYF. The chain is built from TRBV5-4 and TRBJ2-4; D is perhaps TRBD2 (6 bases). Germline V gives CDR1 SGHNT, CDR2 YYREEE (reference sequence). The V gene lost 4 bases and the J gene lost 8 bases, with 16 bases spanning the gap. There are 14 residues in the CDR3.

V is TRBV5-1 and J is TRBJ2-3; unclear D gene. V gave up 1 base and J gave up 5 bases, with 5 bases separating them. The CDR3 sequence is 12 residues long. CDR1 is SGHRS and CDR2 is YFSETQ in the germline V gene. In nucleotides, the CDR3 is TGCGCCAGCAGCTTGCCGGGAGATACGCAGTATTTT. Translating it yields CASSLPGDTQYF. Full variable domain (remainder filled in from reference TRBV5-1 and TRBJ2-3): KAGVTQTPRYLIKTRGQQVTLSCSPISGHRSVSWYQQTPGQGLQFLFEYFSETQRNKGNFPGRFSGRQFSNSRSEMNVSTLELGDSALYLCASSLPGDTQYFGPGTRLTVL.

This clone came up once. This chain links TRBV6-2 or TRBV6-3 with TRBJ2-2, with D hard to call. This CDR3 is built from 14 residues. Trimming stripped 6 bases from V and 4 bases from J, with 12 bases between. Germline-derived CDR1 and CDR2 are MNHEY and SVGEGT. DNA of the CDR3: TGTGCCAGCAGCCCCGTGGAGACCACCGGGGAGCTGTTTTTT. The encoded protein is CASSPVETTGELFF.

This rearrangement joins TRBV5-1 to TRBJ2-3; perhaps TRBD2 as D (6 bases). Germline CDR1 is SGHRS and CDR2 is YFSETQ. With 0 bases removed from V and 2 bases from J, the gap between germline ends came to 16 bases. This CDR3 is 17 amino acids long. For the CDR3, the DNA is TGCGCCAGCAGCTTGGCCGGGGGAGTGAGAGCCACAGATACGCAGTATTTT. It codes for CASSLAGGVRATDTQYF.

The chain couples TRBV29-1 to TRBJ1-2, with D possibly being TRBD1 (5 bases). This CDR3 comprises 14 residues. Trimming removed 5 bases at V and 3 bases at J, with 16 bases between. CDR1 is SQVTM and CDR2 is ANQGSEA in the germline V gene. The CDR3 loop reads CSVPPGRADYGYTF. The CDR3 DNA follows: TGCAGCGTTCCACCCGGCAGGGCGGACTATGGCTACACCTTC. Based on the CDR3 plus reference TRBV29-1 and TRBJ1-2, the full variable domain is SAVISQKPSRDICQRGTSLTIQCQVDSQVTMMFWYRQQPGQSLTLIATANQGSEATYESGFVIDKFPISRPNLTFSTLTVSNMSPEDSSIYLCSVPPGRADYGYTFGSGTRLTVV.

This clone was observed once. The chain has TRBV7-9 and TRBJ2-1, with D tentatively TRBD1 (5 bases). V lost 5 bases to trimming and J lost 8 bases, with 31 bases between them. CDR1 is SEHNR, CDR2 FQNEAQ, per germline (reference sequence). CDR3 length equals 19 residues. The CDR3 region is CASSPPPKWQAGLSDEQFF. Here the CDR3 DNA reads TGTGCCAGCAGCCCCCCTCCGAAGTGGCAGGCAGGGTTATCGGATGAGCAGTTCTTC.

V and J are TRBV7-3 and TRBJ1-2; tentative D call: TRBD1 (5 bases). The germline V gene has CDR1 SGHTA and CDR2 FQGTGA. The V end was cut by 1 base, the J end by 5 bases, with 17 bases between. The CDR3 has 16 residues. CDR3 sequence reads: CASSLMGGTMEYGYTF. CDR3 in DNA: TGTGCCAGCAGCTTAATGGGGGGGACCATGGAGTATGGCTACACCTTC.

This rearrangement joins TRBV19 to TRBJ1-1, with D hard to call. This CDR3 spans 14 amino acids. Per the germline V gene, CDR1 is LNHDA and CDR2 is SQIVND (reference sequence). Trimming removed 6 bases at V and 1 base at J, with 12 bases between. The CDR3 DNA follows: TGTGCCAGTAGGTTAAGGGAGCCGAACACTGAAGCTTTCTTT. Its translation: CASRLREPNTEAFF.

This rearrangement joins TRBV20-1 to TRBJ1-2, with 9 positions matching TRBD1. The germline V gene has CDR1 DFQATT and CDR2 SNEGSKA (reference sequence). The ends lost 3 bases at V and 4 bases at J; junction bases unmatched: 6. This CDR3 is 14 amino acids long. For the CDR3, the DNA is TGCAGTGCTAGTAGGGACAGGGCCCTCTATGGCTACACCTTC. Its translation: CSASRDRALYGYTF.

The chain couples TRBV18 to TRBJ2-7; possibly TRBD1 for D (5 bases). V lost 4 bases to trimming and J lost 5 bases, with 12 bases between them. The CDR3 is made up of 13 amino acids. The germline gives CDR1 KGHSH, CDR2 LQKENI. The CDR3 DNA reads TGTGCCAGCTCACAGGGGTCGATCGACGAGCAGTACTTC. Its protein product is CASSQGSIDEQYF.

The rearrangement joins TRBV5-4 to TRBJ2-4, with D tentatively TRBD2 (6 bases). Trimming cost V 0 bases and J 7 bases, with 8 bases left between them. Per the germline V gene, CDR1 is SGHNT and CDR2 is YYREEE (reference sequence). This CDR3 is built from 13 residues. The CDR3: CASSLDGGNIQYF. The CDR3 region has the DNA TGTGCCAGCAGCTTGGACGGGGGTAACATTCAGTACTTC.

The genes are TRBV7-2 and TRBJ1-5, with TRBD1 matching 8 bases. The CDR3 totals 15 residues. V dropped 1 base and J dropped 1; count of bases not matched to a gene: 0. CDR1 and CDR2 from the germline V gene are SGHTA and FQGNSA. For the CDR3, the DNA is TGTGCCAGCAGCTTAGGGGACAGGAGCAATCAGCCCCAGCATTTT. The encoded protein is CASSLGDRSNQPQHF.

The chain carries TRBV29-1 and TRBJ2-2; D may be TRBD1 (7 bases). V was pared by 5 bases and J by 0 bases, with 13 bases between. Germline-derived CDR1 and CDR2 are SQVTM and ANQGSEA. CDR3 length: 15 residues. The CDR3 loop reads CSVQGGHTNTGELFF. CDR3 nucleotide sequence: TGCAGCGTTCAGGGGGGACACACGAACACCGGGGAGCTGTTTTTT.

This clone has only one observation. V gene TRBV18 combines with J gene TRBJ2-1; tentatively, D is TRBD2 (5 bases). The CDR3 extends over 13 amino acids. Between the trimmed V and J ends, which lost 2 bases and 9 bases, there was a span of 11 bases. Germline V gives CDR1 KGHSH, CDR2 LQKENI. The CDR3 DNA reads as TGTGCCAGCTCACCAGGACGGGATCTTGAGCAGTTCTTC. Translation: CASSPGRDLEQFF.

As concerns this clone: The identical CDR3 is also encoded by other nucleotide sequences in the sample. The J gene is TRBJ1-1, the V gene TRBV19; 7 bases line up with TRBD1. J lost 1 base, V lost 3 bases, and 2 bases had no gene match. Germline V CDR1 and CDR2: LNHDA, SQIVND (reference sequence). The CDR3 is 14 amino acids. The CDR3 DNA follows: TGTGCCAGTAGTATCCCAGGGGGGAACACTGAAGCTTTCTTT. It translates to CASSIPGGNTEAFF.